Each of the 5 T cell receptor beta chains below was sequenced from the same sample in a study of beta chain features in type 1 diabetes. The investigators reverse transcribed all of the isolated RNA, so they sequenced expressed TCRB transcripts. Here immunoSEQ multiplex PCR was the method, and the copy in TCRdb shows in-frame clones only, minus some. The sample lists roughly 500,000 clones, approximately 30% occurring once. The source material was naive CD4+ T cells from blood. Receptors originate from a man aged 18 to 29 in good health.

This chain joins TRBV7-9 and TRBJ2-3; possibly TRBD2 for D (6 bases). The V end lost 2 bases, the J end lost 4 bases, and 10 bases lay between the germline ends. In germline, CDR1 is SEHNR, CDR2 FQNEAQ (reference sequence). The CDR3 has 14 residues. The CDR3 DNA sequence: TGTGCCAGCAGCTTATTTGGGGGGTCAGATACGCAGTATTTT. Translation: CASSLFGGSDTQYF.

The chain combines TRBV7-2 with TRBJ2-7; no reliable D call. The germline V and J ends were trimmed by 3 bases and 3 bases, with 6 bases remaining between them. The CDR3 contains 12 residues. Germline V lookup: CDR1 SGHTA, CDR2 FQGNSA. CDR3 nucleotide sequence: TGTGCCAGCAGCTTCCAGGACTACGAGCAGTACTTC. Its protein is CASSFQDYEQYF.

The chain combines TRBV23-1 with TRBJ1-5; D remains ambiguous. TRBV23-1 is sorted into the ORF group, with uncertain function. The CDR3 is 17 amino acids. Trimming took off 6 bases at V and 0 bases at J, with 18 bases between the two ends. In DNA form, the CDR3 reads TGCGCCAGCAGCCCTGGCGGCGGTATATATAGCAATCAGCCCCAGCATTTT. Protein product: CASSPGGGIYSNQPQHF.

This chain uses TRBV5-6 with TRBJ2-1; D gene unclear. The CDR3 length is 15 residues. Per the germline V gene, CDR1 is SGHDT and CDR2 is YYEEEE. Between the trimmed V and J ends, which lost 2 bases and 4 bases, there was a span of 13 bases. The CDR3: CASSFSRTPYNEQFF. CDR3 bases: TGTGCCAGCAGCTTCTCCCGCACTCCATACAATGAGCAGTTCTTC.

This sequence joins TRBV6-6 and TRBJ2-7, with TRBD1 matching over 8 bases. Germline CDR1 reads MNHNY; CDR2 reads SVGAGI (reference sequence). With V trimmed by 6 bases and J by 3 bases, 7 bases remained unmatched. The CDR3 sequence is 14 residues long. The CDR3 sequence is CASSTGGSLYEQYF. The CDR3 DNA sequence: TGTGCCAGCAGCACAGGGGGATCGCTCTACGAGCAGTACTTC.